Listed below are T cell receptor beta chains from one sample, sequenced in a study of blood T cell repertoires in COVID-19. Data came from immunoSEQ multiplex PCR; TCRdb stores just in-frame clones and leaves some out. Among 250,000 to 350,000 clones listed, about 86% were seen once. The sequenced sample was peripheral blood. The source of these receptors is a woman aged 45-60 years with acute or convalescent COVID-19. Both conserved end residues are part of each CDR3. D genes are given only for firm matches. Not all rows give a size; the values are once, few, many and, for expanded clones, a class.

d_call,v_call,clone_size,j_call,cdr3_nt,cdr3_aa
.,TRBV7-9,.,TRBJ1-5,TGTGCCAGCAGCTTGGATGGTGGAGCAGGGAATCAGCCCCAGCATTTT,CASSLDGGAGNQPQHF
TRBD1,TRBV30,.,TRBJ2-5,TGTGCCTGGAGACGACAGGGTTGGTTCGAGACCCAGTACTTC,CAWRRQGWFETQYF
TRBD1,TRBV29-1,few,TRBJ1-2,TGCAGCGTTGAAGACGCAGGGGGCGCCCCTGGTGGCTACACCTTC,CSVEDAGGAPGGYTF
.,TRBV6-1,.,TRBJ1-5,TGTGCCAGCAGTGAATCTCATTTGAGGCAGCCCCAGCATTTT,CASSESHLRQPQHF
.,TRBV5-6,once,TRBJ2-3,TGTGCCAGCAGCTTGGGGACTGGGACAGATACGCAGTATTTT,CASSLGTGTDTQYF
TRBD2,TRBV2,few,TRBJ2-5,TGTGCCAGCAGTACCTCGACTAGCGGGGGGGCAGAGACCCAGTACTTC,CASSTSTSGGAETQYF
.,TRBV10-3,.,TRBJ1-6,TGTGCCATCAAATCGACACCTTTCGATTCACCCCTCCACTTT,CAIKSTPFDSPLHF
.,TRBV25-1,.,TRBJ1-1,TGTGCCAGCAGTGGTGGGCAGACGAACACTGAAGCTTTCTTT,CASSGGQTNTEAFF
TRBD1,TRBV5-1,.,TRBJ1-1,TGCGCCAGCAGCACCGGGACAGTGACCACTGAAGCTTTCTTT,CASSTGTVTTEAFF
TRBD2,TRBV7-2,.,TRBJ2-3,TGTGCCAGCAGCCTACGTCCCTTAGCGGGAGTAAGGGCAGATACGCAGTATTTT,CASSLRPLAGVRADTQYF
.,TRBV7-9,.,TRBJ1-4,TGTGCCAGCATCCCTCCGGCGGGTGAAAAACTGTTTTTT,CASIPPAGEKLFF
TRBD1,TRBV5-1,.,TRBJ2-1,TGCGCCAGCAGCTTGGCCGTGGACAGGGGAAGGTCCTACAATGAGCAGTTCTTC,CASSLAVDRGRSYNEQFF
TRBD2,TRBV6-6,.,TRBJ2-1,TGTGCCAGCAGCCTTTCGACTAGCGGGAGTCAGAATGAGCAGTTCTTC,CASSLSTSGSQNEQFF
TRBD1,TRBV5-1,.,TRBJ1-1,TGCGCCAGCAGCATGGGACAGGCGAACACTGAAGCTTTCTTT,CASSMGQANTEAFF
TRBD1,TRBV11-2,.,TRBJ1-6,TGTGCCAGCAGCCCGGACAGGGCGACACGTCCCCTCCACTTT,CASSPDRATRPLHF
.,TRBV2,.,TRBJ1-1,TGTGCCGCAGGGCGGGACGCGATCACTGAAGCTTTCTTT,CAAGRDAITEAFF
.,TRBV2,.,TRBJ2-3,TGTGCCAGCAGTGGTAGGGGTACAGATACGCAGTATTTT,CASSGRGTDTQYF
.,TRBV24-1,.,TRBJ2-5,TGTGCCACCAGCGCTCGCCGACAGGTTTGGTACCAAGAGACCCAGTACTTC,CATSARRQVWYQETQYF
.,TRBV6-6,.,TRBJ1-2,TGTGCCAGCAGTTACTCGATACGGGTAGAGGGCTACACCTTC,CASSYSIRVEGYTF
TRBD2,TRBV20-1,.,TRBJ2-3,TGCAGTGCTAGTAGCAGCGGGGGGACCACCACAGATACGCAGTATTTT,CSASSSGGTTTDTQYF
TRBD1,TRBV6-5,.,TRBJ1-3,TGTGCCAGCAGTTCAAGACAGGGGTCTGGAAACACCATATATTTT,CASSSRQGSGNTIYF
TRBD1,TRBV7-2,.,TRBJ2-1,TGTGCCAGCAGCTTAGTAGGGACAGGGTCTTACAATGAGCAGTTCTTC,CASSLVGTGSYNEQFF
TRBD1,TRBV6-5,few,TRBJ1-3,TGTGCCACAGGGGGCACTCTCTCTGGAAACACCATATATTTT,CATGGTLSGNTIYF
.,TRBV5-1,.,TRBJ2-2,TGCGCCAGCAGCCGGGGGACGACGAACACCGGGGAGCTGTTTTTT,CASSRGTTNTGELFF
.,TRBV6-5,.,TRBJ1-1,TGTGCCAGCAGTTACGAGGGGGTGAACACTGAAGCTTTCTTT,CASSYEGVNTEAFF
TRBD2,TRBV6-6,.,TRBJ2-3,TGTGCCAGCAGTTCCTCTAGCGGGGGTGCAGCAGATACGCAGTATTTT,CASSSSSGGAADTQYF
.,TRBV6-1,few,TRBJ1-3,TGTGCCAGCAGTGATGCGTTCGCTGGAAACACCATATATTTT,CASSDAFAGNTIYF
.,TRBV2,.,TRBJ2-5,TGTGCCAGCAGTCTCCAAGGGGCCCAAGAGACCCAGTACTTC,CASSLQGAQETQYF
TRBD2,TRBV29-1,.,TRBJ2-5,TGCAGCGTTGAACCCCGTACTAGCGGGGGACAAGAGACCCAGTACTTC,CSVEPRTSGGQETQYF
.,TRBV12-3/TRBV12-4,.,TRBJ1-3,TGTGCCAGCAGTTCCCTAGACCGCGACACCATATATTTT,CASSSLDRDTIYF
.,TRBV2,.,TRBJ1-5,TGTGCCAGCTGGCGGGGCCAGCCTTCTAATCAGCCCCAGCATTTT,CASWRGQPSNQPQHF
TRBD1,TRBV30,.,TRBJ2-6,TGTGCCTGGAGTGCGACAGGGGCCCTCTCTGGGGCCAACGTCCTGACTTTC,CAWSATGALSGANVLTF